These 17 T cell receptor beta chains originate from one sample sequenced in a study of cytomegalovirus exposure and HLA in healthy donors. 60 Vbeta and 13 Jbeta primers were used in PCR. The protocol was immunoSEQ multiplex PCR, while the TCRdb copy is restricted to in-frame clones and leaves out a portion. The sample consists of more than 150,000 clones, around 80% of them appearing once. The sample taken for sequencing was PBMCs. Every receptor here comes from a man aged 35 to 55 in good health and CMV-seropositive.

This chain uses TRBV30 with TRBJ1-1; D unresolved. Germline values: CDR1 GTSNPN, CDR2 SVGIG (reference sequence). V lost 2 bases, J lost 0 bases, and 7 bases lay in between. This CDR3 comprises 13 residues. CDR3 bases: TGTGCCTGGAGTTCCGACATGAACACTGAAGCTTTCTTT. It encodes CAWSSDMNTEAFF.

This clone was seen a few times. The genes are TRBV5-1 and TRBJ1-1; possible D gene TRBD1, 5 bases. This CDR3 is built from 14 residues. Between the trimmed V and J ends, which lost 5 bases and 0 bases, there was a span of 11 bases. Germline CDR1 is SGHRS and CDR2 is YFSETQ. DNA for the CDR3: TGCGCCAGCAGGGAGGGGACCATGAACACTGAAGCTTTCTTT. This translates into CASREGTMNTEAFF.

The sample holds a few counts of this clone. The junction and the germline gene differ at one end; a read error may be behind it. The V and J genes are TRBV5-4 and TRBJ2-7; 12 bases are shared with TRBD1. The CDR3 runs 13 residues. Germline CDR1 SGHNT, CDR2 YYREEE (reference sequence). The CDR3 DNA reads as TGTGCCAGCAGCTCCGAACGGGGGACAGGGGGCACCTTC. Translation: CASSSERGTGGTF.

This clone came up a few times. The genes are TRBV7-9 and TRBJ1-4; 10 nucleotides align to TRBD1. Trimming cost V 4 bases and J 5 bases; bases outside gene matches: 1. CDR3 length equals 14 residues. CDR1 is SEHNR, CDR2 FQNEAQ, per germline (reference sequence). The CDR3 DNA reads TGTGCCAGCAGCTCGGGACAGGGGAATGAAAAACTGTTTTTT. Protein product: CASSSGQGNEKLFF.

J is TRBJ2-5 and V is TRBV7-3; D is unclear. The CDR3 spans 14 residues. Germline V CDR1 and CDR2: SGHTA, FQGTGA. The V gene lost 2 bases and the J gene lost 0 bases, with 7 bases spanning the gap. The CDR3 loop is CASSLGPNQETQYF. The DNA for the CDR3 is TGTGCCAGCAGCTTAGGTCCTAACCAAGAGACCCAGTACTTC.

This clone was picked up a small number of times. V gene TRBV9 combines with J gene TRBJ2-7; 7 bases are shared with TRBD1. Germline V gene sequence: CDR1 SGDLS, CDR2 YYNGEE. The CDR3 contains 17 residues. The junction had 12 bases not matched to a gene; V was cut back by 0 bases and J by 3 bases. CDR3 nucleotides: TGTGCCAGCAGCGTAGCTACCGGGACAGCGAAGGTCTACGAGCAGTACTTC. Protein product: CASSVATGTAKVYEQYF.

The chain joins TRBV5-6 to TRBJ1-1; 7 bases map to TRBD1. CDR3 length equals 16 residues. With 2 bases clipped from V and 3 bases from J, the junction kept 10 bases outside the gene matches. The germline V gene has CDR1 SGHDT and CDR2 YYEEEE. The CDR3 loop reads CASSFTPGTAYTEAFF. CDR3 coding DNA: TGTGCCAGCAGCTTTACCCCCGGGACAGCATACACTGAAGCTTTCTTT.

This sequence joins TRBV27 and TRBJ2-7, with a tentative D call TRBD2 (5 bases). Germline CDR1 MNHEY, CDR2 SMNVEV (reference sequence). V was trimmed by 6 bases and J by 2 bases, leaving 8 bases between them. This CDR3 spans 12 amino acids. As DNA, the CDR3 is TGTGCCAGCAGCCCGGGAACCTACGAGCAGTACTTC. Its translation is CASSPGTYEQYF.

The V call is TRBV6-1, the J call TRBJ1-2; TRBD1 matches 8 bases. This CDR3 has 16 amino acids. Germline V lookup: CDR1 MNHNS, CDR2 SASEGT. V lost 0 bases, J lost 4 bases, and 7 bases stayed unmatched. The CDR3 loop is CASSEAHGQGVYGYTF. CDR3 bases: TGTGCCAGCAGTGAAGCGCATGGACAGGGAGTCTATGGCTACACCTTC.

The chain is built from TRBV6-1 and TRBJ1-5; TRBD1 matches at 12 bases. The V segment lost 7 bases and the J segment 4 bases; nucleotides outside the gene matches: 5. The CDR3 runs 15 residues. Germline V gene lookup returns CDR1 MNHNS and CDR2 SASEGT. This chain's CDR3 is CASNRDRGRNQPQHF. CDR3 sequence (DNA): TGTGCCAGCAACCGGGACAGGGGGCGGAATCAGCCCCAGCATTTT.

This chain connects TRBV7-2 to TRBJ1-1; D not certain. The CDR3 has 14 amino acids. Germline V gene data show CDR1 as SGHTA and CDR2 as FQGNSA. The ends were cut back, 1 base at V and 7 bases at J, with 13 bases in the middle. CDR3 DNA: TGTGCCAGCAGCTTAGATGGGCTGGGTGTTGAAGCTTTCTTT. Translating gives CASSLDGLGVEAFF. The full variable domain, its missing parts supplied by reference TRBV7-2 and TRBJ1-1, is GAGVSQSPSNKVTEKGKDVELRCDPISGHTALYWYRQSLGQGLEFLIYFQGNSAPDKSGLPSDRFSAERTGGSVSTLTIQRTQQEDSAVYLCASSLDGLGVEAFFGQGTRLTVV.

CDR3 protein: CASSPSRGTQYF. CDR3 bases: TGTGCCAGCAGCCCCTCACGTGGCACCCAGTACTTC. This chain links TRBV14 with TRBJ2-5; no reliable D call. This CDR3 spans 12 amino acids. The germline gives CDR1 SGHDN, CDR2 FVKESK. V was shortened by 4 bases and J by 8 bases, with 11 bases between the two germline ends.

The chain combines TRBV5-1 with TRBJ1-1; 8 nucleotides match TRBD1. Germline V lookup: CDR1 SGHRS, CDR2 YFSETQ. The CDR3 runs 14 residues. V lost 3 bases, J lost 1 base, and 2 bases stayed unmatched. CDR3 sequence reads: CASSSGQANTEAFF. Here the CDR3 DNA reads TGCGCCAGCAGCTCGGGACAGGCGAACACTGAAGCTTTCTTT. The full variable domain, in which reference TRBV5-1 and TRBJ1-1 provide the parts outside the CDR3, is KAGVTQTPRYLIKTRGQQVTLSCSPISGHRSVSWYQQTPGQGLQFLFEYFSETQRNKGNFPGRFSGRQFSNSRSEMNVSTLELGDSALYLCASSSGQANTEAFFGQGTRLTVV.

J is TRBJ2-7 and V is TRBV10-1, with D perhaps TRBD2 (6 bases). Per germline, CDR1 WNHNN and CDR2 SYGVQD (reference sequence). This CDR3 is 13 amino acids long. Between the trimmed V and J ends, which lost 8 bases and 3 bases, there was a span of 14 bases. The CDR3 loop reads CASASPGGYEQYF. The DNA for the CDR3 is TGCGCCAGCGCCAGTCCCGGGGGCTACGAGCAGTACTTC.

This chain uses TRBV18 with TRBJ2-5; D uncertain. This CDR3 is built from 11 residues. Per germline, CDR1 KGHSH and CDR2 LQKENI. Trimming pared 4 bases from V and 3 bases from J, leaving 3 bases between. CDR3 DNA: TGTGCCAGCTCACTAGAAGAGACCCAGTACTTC. Translating gives CASSLEETQYF.

The rearrangement joins TRBV7-9 to TRBJ2-5, with D possibly being TRBD2 (6 bases). This CDR3 has 14 amino acids. Germline CDR1 is SEHNR and CDR2 is FQNEAQ (reference sequence). V shed 3 bases and J shed 0 bases, with 8 bases lying between them. CDR3 sequence (DNA): TGTGCCAGCAGCTTCCGGGGGAACCAAGAGACCCAGTACTTC. It is translated as CASSFRGNQETQYF.

V gene TRBV4-2 combines with J gene TRBJ1-5; D may be TRBD1 (6 bases). The CDR3 is made up of 15 amino acids. V was clipped by 4 bases and J by 0 bases, with 10 bases between them. Looked up from germline, CDR1 is LGHNA and CDR2 is YNFKEQ. The CDR3 reads CASSREQGSNQPQHF. The DNA of the CDR3 is TGTGCCAGCAGCCGGGAACAGGGTAGCAATCAGCCCCAGCATTTT.